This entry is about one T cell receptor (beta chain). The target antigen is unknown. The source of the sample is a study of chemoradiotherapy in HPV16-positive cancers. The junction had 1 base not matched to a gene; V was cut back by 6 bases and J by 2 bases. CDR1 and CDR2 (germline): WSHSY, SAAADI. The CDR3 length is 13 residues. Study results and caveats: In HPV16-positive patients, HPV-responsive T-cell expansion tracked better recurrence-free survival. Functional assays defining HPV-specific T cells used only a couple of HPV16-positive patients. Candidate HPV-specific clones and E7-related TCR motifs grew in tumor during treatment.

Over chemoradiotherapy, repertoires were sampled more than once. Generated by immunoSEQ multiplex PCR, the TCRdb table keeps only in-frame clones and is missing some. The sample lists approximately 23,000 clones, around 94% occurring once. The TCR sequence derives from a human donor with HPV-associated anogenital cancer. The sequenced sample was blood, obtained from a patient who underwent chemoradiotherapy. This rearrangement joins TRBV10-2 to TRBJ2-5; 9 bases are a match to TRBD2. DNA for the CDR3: TGCGCCAGCAGGCGGGGGGGTCAAGAGACCCAGTACTTC. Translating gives CASRRGGQETQYF.